This T cell receptor beta chain was sequenced during a study of T cell repertoires in cytomegalovirus infection. Across the whole study: Recently identified HLA-C-restricted CMV epitopes were among the peptides used.

Points on this clonotype: The antigen is not known.

The CDR3 is 15 residues long. Trimming pared 1 base from V and 0 bases from J, leaving 10 bases between. TCRdb called the reads again in MiXCR, with one record for every CDR3 protein. The table lists around 140,000 distinct CDR3 sequences, roughly 32% of them singletons, with roughly 51% in the top ten. This sequence joins TRBV12-3 or TRBV12-4 and TRBJ2-7, with D possibly being TRBD1 or TRBD2 (5 bases each). The sequences come from CD8+ T cells from cultured PBMCs, collected from culture after CMV antigen stimulation. The receptor was derived from a human donor in good health (CMV status not recorded). Some clones in this sample may be carry-over from other donors' samples. The CDR3 nucleotides read TGTGCCAGCAGTTTAGGGGCAGGGAGCTCCTACGAGCAGTACTTC. It yields the protein CASSLGAGSSYEQYF.